The 17 T cell receptor beta chains presented below share a single source sample, sequenced in a study of blood T cell repertoires in COVID-19. Data came from immunoSEQ multiplex PCR; TCRdb stores just in-frame clones and leaves some out. The sample has about 370,000 clones, under 90% seen once. The sequenced material came from PBMCs or T cells enriched from blood (not recorded which). The receptors originated from a young woman who had recovered from COVID-19.

The chain links TRBV7-2 to TRBJ2-2, with D hard to call. The CDR3 runs 17 residues. Trimming pared 5 bases from V and 2 bases from J, leaving 18 bases between. CDR1 and CDR2 from the germline V gene are SGHTA and FQGNSA. The CDR3 protein is CASSPLPRTLNTGELFF. The CDR3 DNA follows: TGTGCCAGCAGCCCCCTGCCGAGAACCCTTAACACCGGGGAGCTGTTTTTT. The full variable domain, its missing parts supplied by reference TRBV7-2 and TRBJ2-2, is GAGVSQSPSNKVTEKGKDVELRCDPISGHTALYWYRQSLGQGLEFLIYFQGNSAPDKSGLPSDRFSAERTGGSVSTLTIQRTQQEDSAVYLCASSPLPRTLNTGELFFGEGSRLTVL.

V usage is TRBV6-5 and J usage is TRBJ1-1, with D uncertain. The CDR3 runs to 12 residues. Per the germline V gene, CDR1 is MNHEY and CDR2 is SVGAGI. With 4 bases removed from V and 11 bases from J, the gap between germline ends came to 14 bases. The chain's CDR3 is CASSSLTEEAFF. DNA for the CDR3: TGTGCCAGCAGTTCCTTAACGGAGGAGGCTTTCTTT.

The CDR3 loop reads CSTALNYGYTF. CDR3 nucleotides: TGCAGCACCGCACTTAACTATGGCTACACCTTC. This sequence joins TRBV29-1 and TRBJ1-2; D not certain. Trimming stripped 8 bases from V and 1 base from J, with 8 bases between. The CDR3 has 11 amino acids. Per germline, CDR1 SQVTM and CDR2 ANQGSEA.

The chain recombines TRBV11-2 with TRBJ1-1; TRBD1 matches 12 bases. Germline-derived CDR1 and CDR2 are SGHAT and FQNNGV. With 0 bases clipped from V and 7 bases from J, the junction kept 9 bases outside the gene matches. There are 17 residues in the CDR3. Here the CDR3 DNA reads TGTGCCAGCAGCTTAGATCTAAGCGGGACAGGGGGCTTTGAAGCTTTCTTT. Amino acids: CASSLDLSGTGGFEAFF.

This clone was observed a few times. At one end the junction does not follow the germline gene, possibly because of a read error. The rearrangement joins TRBV5-1 to TRBJ1-1; no reliable D call. This CDR3 contains 14 residues. CDR1 is SGHRS, CDR2 YFSETQ, per germline. For the CDR3, the DNA is TGCGCCAGCAGCTCAAGTAGAACGAACGCTGAAGCTTTCTTT. Translating gives CASSSSRTNAEAFF.

V is TRBV10-1 and J is TRBJ2-3, with D unclear. Germline values: CDR1 WNHNN, CDR2 SYGVQD (reference sequence). Trimming removed 3 bases from V and 4 bases from J, with 11 bases in between. CDR3 length: 14 residues. This CDR3 is CASSDLSSPDTQYF. CDR3 nucleotide sequence: TGCGCCAGCAGTGACCTTAGCTCTCCAGATACGCAGTATTTT.

The CDR3 loop is CASSQGQRVGSEAFF. The CDR3 DNA sequence: TGCGCCAGCAGCCAGGGACAAAGAGTAGGGTCTGAAGCTTTCTTT. The gene calls are TRBV5-1 and TRBJ1-1, with a tentative D call TRBD1 (6 bases). Trimming stripped 4 bases from V and 6 bases from J, with 19 bases between. The germline CDR1 and CDR2 sequences are SGHRS and YFSETQ. The CDR3 extends over 15 amino acids. The full variable domain, completed using reference TRBV5-1 and TRBJ1-1, is KAGVTQTPRYLIKTRGQQVTLSCSPISGHRSVSWYQQTPGQGLQFLFEYFSETQRNKGNFPGRFSGRQFSNSRSEMNVSTLELGDSALYLCASSQGQRVGSEAFFGQGTRLTVV.

This clone was picked up one time. J is TRBJ1-2 and V is TRBV30; D might be TRBD1 (6 bases). This CDR3 spans 11 amino acids. From germline, CDR1 is GTSNPN and CDR2 SVGIG (reference sequence). The V end lost 3 bases, the J end lost 11 bases, and 13 bases lay between the germline ends. As DNA, the CDR3 is TGTGCCTGGAGGAAGGGGGTTAATTACACCTTC. Translation gives CAWRKGVNYTF.

The chain is built from TRBV6-5 and TRBJ1-2; 7 nucleotides align to TRBD1. V lost 2 bases, J lost 4 bases, and 7 bases stayed unmatched. From germline, CDR1 is MNHEY and CDR2 SVGAGI. The CDR3 loop spans 15 amino acids. In DNA, the CDR3 is TGTGCCAGCAGTTACGGGACAGATAGCCTCTATGGCTACACCTTC. This translates into CASSYGTDSLYGYTF.

The chain is built from TRBV4-1 and TRBJ2-3, with 11 bases aligning to TRBD2. Unmatched junction bases numbered 5, after V lost 6 bases and J lost 3 bases. The length of the CDR3 is 15 residues. The germline CDR1 and CDR2 sequences are MGHRA and YSYEKL. This CDR3 reads CASSGLAGGTDTQYF. CDR3 sequence (DNA): TGCGCCAGCAGTGGGCTAGCGGGAGGAACAGATACGCAGTATTTT.

This clone was counted between two and nine times. The genes are TRBV5-6 and TRBJ1-3, with D possibly TRBD1 on 5 matching bases. V dropped 4 bases and J dropped 5 bases, with 16 bases sitting between them. Looked up from germline, CDR1 is SGHDT and CDR2 is YYEEEE. The CDR3 totals 15 residues. CDR3 residues: CASSRPGRARNTIYF. CDR3 DNA sequence: TGTGCCAGCAGCCGTCCGGGCAGGGCCCGAAACACCATATATTTT.

This clone was recorded only once. The identical CDR3 is also encoded by other nucleotide sequences in the sample. The chain combines TRBV18 with TRBJ1-5, with a weak D call TRBD1 (5 bases). CDR1 and CDR2 (germline): KGHSH, LQKENI. Trimming took off 0 bases at V and 6 bases at J, with 6 bases between the two ends. The CDR3 is 13 residues long. The CDR3 region is CASSPPGGQPQHF. CDR3 sequence (DNA): TGTGCCAGCTCACCACCCGGGGGTCAGCCCCAGCATTTT.

The sample holds one count of this clone. This sequence joins TRBV12-3 or TRBV12-4 and TRBJ1-4; no firm D call. This CDR3 has 11 residues. Trimming stripped 6 bases from V and 10 bases from J, with 9 bases between. The CDR3 DNA sequence: TGTGCCAGCAGGAGACTCCTAAAACTGTTTTTT. It specifies CASRRLLKLFF.

This rearrangement joins TRBV19 to TRBJ2-7, with D unresolved. The CDR3 covers 13 residues. Germline lookup yields CDR1 LNHDA and CDR2 SQIVND (reference sequence). The V gene lost 3 bases and the J gene lost 2 bases, with 8 bases spanning the gap. CDR3 nucleotides: TGTGCCAGTAGTATTGCGTCTGCCTACGAGCAGTACTTC. Residues: CASSIASAYEQYF.

The gene calls are TRBV11-1 and TRBJ1-2; TRBD1 matches at 9 bases. The length of the CDR3 is 14 residues. V was pared by 3 bases and J by 9 bases, with 8 bases of the junction left unmatched. Per germline, CDR1 SGHAT and CDR2 FQDESV (reference sequence). CDR3 bases: TGTGCCAGCAGCTTCAGCGGGACAGGGCTGAGCTACACCTTC. It specifies CASSFSGTGLSYTF.

There are a few counts of this clone. This chain connects TRBV7-6 to TRBJ1-1; TRBD1 matches at 8 bases. V lost 6 bases and J lost 0; bases outside the gene matches: 6. The CDR3 contains 15 residues. Per germline, CDR1 SGHVS and CDR2 FNYEAQ. The CDR3 sequence is CASSILGQVNTEAFF. CDR3 in DNA: TGTGCCAGCAGTATCCTGGGACAGGTGAACACTGAAGCTTTCTTT.

The sample holds one count of this clone. This chain links TRBV19 with TRBJ1-2; 7 positions match TRBD1. V shed 0 bases, J shed 2 bases, and the junction held 9 bases outside the gene matches. Germline CDR1 is LNHDA and CDR2 is SQIVND (reference sequence). This CDR3 contains 17 residues. The CDR3 loop is CASSIDIGTARNYGYTF. As DNA, the CDR3 is TGTGCCAGTAGTATAGATATAGGGACAGCCAGAAACTATGGCTACACCTTC.